This T cell receptor (beta chain) appears in the sequencing data of a study of glioma-infiltrating T cells after dendritic cell vaccination. Overall study findings and caveats: Survival was not directly related to TCR clonality in these patients.

Selection required adequate fresh-frozen tumor tissue plus more than two years' survival data. PBMC were collected before vaccination, two weeks after the third vaccination, and at progression. Produced via immunoSEQ multiplex PCR; TCRdb's table is partial and in-frame only. The sample holds some 87,000 clones, about 83% seen once. About this clone: Antigen specificity is unknown.

This CDR3 contains 15 residues. V shed 2 bases, J shed 3 bases, and the junction held 3 bases outside the gene matches. Germline lookup yields CDR1 SGHNT and CDR2 YYREEE (reference sequence). Sequenced here: blood, sampled before dendritic cell vaccination. This chain links TRBV5-4 with TRBJ2-2, with 8 bases identical to TRBD1. This receptor was identified in a human donor with glioblastoma. The CDR3 is CASSFRQGYTGELFF. CDR3 in DNA: TGTGCCAGCAGCTTTCGACAGGGGTACACCGGGGAGCTGTTTTTT.